This T cell receptor beta chain was profiled in a study of T cell responses to AZD1222 COVID-19 vaccine. Germline trimming cut 4 bases from V and 4 bases from J; bases unmatched to any gene: 6. Per germline, CDR1 LGHNA and CDR2 YNFKEQ. This CDR3 has 15 amino acids. Clones were sequenced by immunoSEQ multiplex PCR, and TCRdb holds only the in-frame ones, with some missing. The repertoire includes about 120,000 clones, under 95% of them detected once, and over 5% sits in the top ten. For this clone: Its antigen is not identified.

Study-level points and caveats: Females made up more of the donors, who were largely white British, and clonal diversity may have come out too low.

This clonotype originated in an adult in good health. Specimen: peripheral blood, collected on day 0 of AZD1222 vaccination. J is TRBJ2-2 and V is TRBV4-2; 7 nucleotides line up with TRBD2. CDR3 loop: CASSRGTTFTGELFF. The CDR3 nucleotides read TGTGCCAGCAGCCGCGGGACTACCTTCACCGGGGAGCTGTTTTTT.